What follows is one T cell receptor beta chain and its context. This sample is drawn from a study of blood T cell repertoires in COVID-19. Study details: The cDNA or gDNA used as material had been derived from T cells, B-cell-depleted T cells, or PBMCs.

TCRdb keeps only in-frame clones here, not all; method: immunoSEQ multiplex PCR. The sample has about 110,000 clones, 86% seen once. The CDR3 sequence is 16 residues long. V gave up 0 bases and J gave up 0 bases, with 11 bases separating them. Germline CDR1 LGHDT, CDR2 YNNKEL (reference sequence). The chain employs TRBV3-1 (or the pseudogene TRBV3-2) and TRBJ1-1; no reliable D call. Sequencing was performed on peripheral blood. The TCR was taken from a man aged 40-49 years with acute or convalescent COVID-19. CDR3 sequence (DNA): TGTGCCAGCAGCCAAGATGCAGGACTGGTGAACACTGAAGCTTTCTTT. This gives the protein CASSQDAGLVNTEAFF.